The following is a T cell receptor (beta chain) sequence with its context. Its target is unknown. This CDR3 is 14 amino acids long. Trimming removed 9 bases at V and 2 bases at J, with 16 bases between. These data are taken from a study of T-cell reconstitution after alpha-beta-depleted transplantation in children. Regarding the study as a whole: A year post-transplant, T-cell counts and diversity derived mostly from newly produced T cells. Recipient T cells and thymic progenitors that survived gave rise to the high TCRbeta diversity observed at day 60 in some patients.

Using unique molecular identifiers, the investigators prepared the TCRbeta library. TCRdb reprocessed the PCR reads with MiXCR, giving one entry per CDR3 protein. The sample lists 580,000 or so distinct CDR3 sequences, approximately 22% seen once, with around 14% in the top ten. The receptor's source is a boy under two years old who had a stem cell transplant for acute myeloid leukemia, so the T cells may come from the graft donor. Sequencing was performed on PBMCs, mostly from graft donor cells, taken 360 days after TCRalphabeta/CD19-depleted stem cell transplant. This sequence joins TRBV12-3 or TRBV12-4 and TRBJ1-2; D gene unclear. As DNA, the CDR3 is TGTGCCAGTTCCCCCCGGGTCCCGAACTATGGCTACACCTTC. Translating gives CASSPRVPNYGYTF.